This TCR beta chain stems from a study of regulatory T cells in long-lasting Graves disease (dated by TCRdb to 2020 to 2023). In the study overall: Persistent Graves' disease was defined as persistently positive TSH receptor autoantibodies together with antithyroid drug treatment for over 5 years. Persistent Graves' disease patients were compared with newly diagnosed Graves' disease patients by peripheral blood TCR sequencing and RNA sequencing. The study was registered as a clinical trial and conducted in China. A total of 33 samples underwent TCR sequencing: roughly 13 from persistent and around 20 from newly diagnosed Graves' disease patients. In the clinical cohort, patients with persistent Graves' disease had used antithyroid drugs for an average of about 10.3 years. Here is what the overall study found, with its caveats: The study examined only peripheral blood because the primary lesion, thyroid tissue, could not be accessed. Compared with newly diagnosed patients, persistent Graves' disease patients had lower TCR Shannon entropy and fewer highly expanded clones, which suggests clonal expansion. A larger number of public clonotypes was shared among persistent patients (more than 2,500) than among newly diagnosed patients (around 890). The small sample size was acknowledged by the authors as a limitation that may reduce accuracy. Preferential use of TRBV28, TRBJ1-2 and TRBJ2-5 was observed in persistent disease, whereas TRBV20-1 and TRBJ2-1 were favored in newly diagnosed disease. Sequencing and analysis were limited to the TCR beta chain.

Library method: multiplex PCR. Reads for this sample came from an Illumina HiSeq 4000. To build TCR beta libraries, CDR3 regions were amplified by Arm-PCR using iRepertoire HTBI primers. Gel purification was performed on PCR products prior to sequencing. Per the authors' processing: Gene usage analysis of CDR3 amino acid clonotypes relied on the approximately 68 TRBV and about 13 TRBJ segments identified across samples. COPE and FqMerger were used to merge filtered high-quality paired reads into contigs. Contigs were aligned with BLAST to IMGT TRBV, TRBD and TRBJ reference genes, and CDR3 was defined per IMGT. Highly expanded clones were defined as clonotypes with a frequency above 0.1%. Shannon entropy was used to measure repertoire diversity, and the Gini coefficient was used to measure V-J evenness. A clonotype found in more than one individual was treated as public. The public reads were reprocessed in TCRdb via fastp at Q25 and MiXCR, keeping in-frame beta chains. Merged by CDR3 protein, the rows form single entries marked with the most common genes and DNA. TCRdb, rather than the study authors, made the V and J calls. This sample has around 460,000 distinct CDR3 sequences in its table, and roughly 21% of those were observed once. The leading ten clones occupy roughly 7% of the sample.

Looking up the germline V gene yields CDR1 MDHEN and CDR2 SYDVKM. There are 13 amino acids in the CDR3, from cysteine to phenylalanine inclusive. The CDR3 DNA has 39 bases and is translated from base 1. After removal of 3 bases from V and 6 bases from J, the junction retains 3 bases not matched to a gene. This clonotype has at least ten counts. This receptor's antigen is unknown. No much larger clone exists at a distance of one base, and base qualities are not known. What the time point label conveys for this sample: persistent/refractory GD, antithyroid drugs over 5 years with positive TRAb. RNA was extracted from PBMCs in TRIzol for both TCR sequencing and RNA sequencing. The diagnosis of Graves' disease followed American Thyroid Association guidelines. The patients came from an endocrinology department in Xi'an, China. Each patient gave 7 to 9.5 milliliters of peripheral blood, collected in an EDTA anticoagulant tube. Ficoll Paque Plus density gradient separation was used to isolate PBMCs, and no further T cell sorting was done. An Agilent 2100 Bioanalyzer and agarose gel were used to assess RNA quality, and a NanoDrop 2000 was used to measure RNA concentration.

The sequence joins TRBV28 to TRBJ2-7; 9 central nucleotides agree with TRBD1. The sample consisted of peripheral blood mononuclear cells (PBMCs), taken when the disease was refractory, from a patient treated with antithyroid drugs. The sequence was collected from a female donor with Graves disease. The CDR3 reads CASSLGTGPEQYF. The nucleotides are TGTGCCAGCAGTTTGGGGACAGGGCCCGAGCAGTACTTC.